The clone carrying this T cell receptor beta chain was seen more than once but under ten times. Antigen specificity is unknown. The data are from a study of T cells in Graves' hyperthyroidism and ophthalmopathy. In making diagnoses, clinical symptoms, serum thyroxine and TRAb, thyroid ultrasound and orbital computed tomography were all used. It was approximately 9.7 ml of fresh peripheral blood that supplied the PBMCs. The TCR beta CDR3 regions underwent amplification using RNA transcripts as the source. When the TCR CDR3 underwent first-round RT-PCR, the HTBI primer set was used. One entry per CDR3 protein, called by TCRdb with MiXCR from the multiplex PCR reads. The sample carries some 740,000 distinct CDR3 sequences, 12% to 15% recorded once. The CDR3 has 16 amino acids. Per germline, CDR1 SGHNT and CDR2 YYREEE (reference sequence). V shed 1 base and J 4 bases; nucleotides not matched to a gene: 5.

Study-wide findings and caveats: For ophthalmopathy, model prediction preceded onset by a median about 6.2 months.

The sequence was obtained from a young woman with Graves' hyperthyroidism. Sequencing was carried out using blood. This sequence joins TRBV5-4 and TRBJ2-2, with TRBD1 matching over 9 bases. In DNA form, the CDR3 reads TGTGCCAGCAGCTTGTTGAGGACAGGGGTCACCGGGGAGCTGTTTTTT. It codes for CASSLLRTGVTGELFF.